These T cell receptor beta chains were read from a single sample in a study of blood T cells in healthy people across ages. TCRdb processed the 5' RACE reads anew with MiXCR; each CDR3 protein has one entry. The sample includes 1,800,000 or so distinct CDR3 sequences, approximately 40% seen only once; the top ten take 20% to 25%. Input material: blood. The receptors were gathered from a human donor in good health. The CDR3 runs from the conserved cysteine through the conserved F or W. A D gene is named only where the DNA matches it firmly. Part of the rows lack a size; the others show once, few, many or a class for expanded clones.

NA	15	TRBV19	TRBJ1-2	NA	CASLHQVGAGYGYTF	TGTGCCAGTCTCCACCAAGTGGGGGCGGGCTATGGCTACACCTTC
NA	15	TRBV4-3	TRBJ1-4	NA	CASSQDRAGYEKLFF	TGCGCCAGCAGCCAAGATCGGGCAGGGTATGAAAAACTGTTTTTT
NA	11	TRBV6-2/TRBV6-3	TRBJ2-7	NA	CACKAAYEQYF	TGTGCTTGTAAAGCCGCTTACGAGCAGTACTTC
few	14	TRBV6-1	TRBJ1-2	NA	CASSAVGVGDGYTF	TGTGCCAGCAGTGCTGTCGGGGTAGGCGATGGCTACACCTTC
few	14	TRBV29-1	TRBJ1-2	NA	CSVEDTVTPYGYTF	TGCAGCGTTGAAGATACAGTCACTCCCTATGGCTACACCTTC
NA	16	TRBV21-1	TRBJ1-4	NA	CASSKARQGRLEKLFF	TGTGCCAGCAGCAAAGCGCGTCAGGGGAGGCTTGAAAAACTGTTTTTT
NA	15	TRBV25-1	TRBJ2-1	NA	CASSDSRSGGDEQFF	TGTGCCAGCAGTGACTCCCGGTCGGGGGGCGATGAGCAGTTCTTC
NA	17	TRBV28	TRBJ2-4	TRBD1	CASSFRGRGQGRNIQYF	TGTGCCAGCAGTTTCAGGGGGCGGGGACAGGGGCGAAACATTCAGTACTTC
NA	14	TRBV20-1	TRBJ2-5	TRBD2	CSARVLAGLETQYF	TGCAGTGCTAGAGTCCTAGCGGGGCTCGAGACCCAGTACTTC
few	13	TRBV10-3	TRBJ2-3	TRBD1	CATTDRGTDTQYF	TGTGCCACTACAGACAGGGGCACAGATACGCAGTATTTT
once	18	TRBV7-9	TRBJ1-4	NA	CASSLGFKGVFGQEKLFF	TGTGCCAGCAGCTTAGGTTTTAAAGGTGTTTTCGGCCAAGAAAAACTGTTTTTT
many	13	TRBV5-1	TRBJ2-7	NA	CASSLDLSYEQYF	TGTGCCAGCAGCTTAGATCTATCCTACGAGCAGTACTTC
few	18	TRBV5-1	TRBJ2-3	TRBD2	CASSQWPSGGLFQPTQYF	TGCGCCAGCAGCCAGTGGCCTAGCGGGGGCCTCTTCCAACCTACGCAGTATTTT
NA	15	TRBV3-1	TRBJ1-5	TRBD1	CASSQGGGADQPQHF	TGTGCCAGCAGCCAAGGAGGGGGCGCGGATCAGCCCCAGCATTTT
NA	13	TRBV10-3	TRBJ2-1	NA	CAISEASLDEQFF	TGTGCCATCAGTGAGGCTAGCCTCGATGAGCAGTTCTTC
NA	12	TRBV24-1	TRBJ1-2	NA	CATSDQGFGYTF	TGTGCCACCAGTGACCAGGGGTTTGGCTACACCTTC
NA	15	TRBV7-9	TRBJ2-7	NA	CASSLVGEGAYEQYF	TGTGCCAGCAGCTTAGTGGGGGAAGGAGCCTACGAGCAGTACTTC
NA	12	TRBV11-3	TRBJ2-1	NA	CASSLAVDPQFF	TGTGCCAGCAGCTTAGCTGTTGACCCACAGTTCTTC
few	16	TRBV2	TRBJ2-3	TRBD2	CASTDSGDDLTDTQYF	TGTGCCAGCACCGATAGCGGGGACGACCTCACAGATACGCAGTATTTT
many	14	TRBV12-3/TRBV12-4	TRBJ2-1	NA	CASSFGAAYNEQFF	TGTGCCAGCAGTTTTGGGGCGGCCTACAATGAGCAGTTCTTC
NA	14	TRBV4-2	TRBJ1-1	NA	CASSQLEENTEAFF	TGTGCCAGCAGCCAATTAGAGGAGAACACTGAAGCTTTCTTT
NA	12	TRBV20-1	TRBJ1-1	NA	CSASRIEGEAFF	TGCAGTGCATCCCGGATAGAGGGAGAAGCTTTCTTT
NA	12	TRBV3-1	TRBJ2-4	NA	CASSQGRNDQYF	TGTGCCAGCAGCCAAGGGCGGAACGATCAGTACTTC
NA	16	TRBV13	TRBJ2-3	NA	CASSLDNREISDTQYF	TGTGCCAGCAGCTTAGATAACAGGGAGATTTCAGATACGCAGTATTTT
NA	13	TRBV30	TRBJ2-7	NA	CAWRPGDLREQYF	TGTGCCTGGCGTCCAGGGGATCTACGCGAGCAGTACTTC
NA	14	TRBV5-1	TRBJ2-5	TRBD1	CASNPGQHQETQYF	TGCGCCAGCAACCCGGGACAGCACCAAGAGACCCAGTACTTC
NA	14	TRBV6-1	TRBJ2-7	NA	CASTLGKVAYEQYF	TGTGCCAGCACCTTGGGGAAGGTAGCCTACGAGCAGTACTTC